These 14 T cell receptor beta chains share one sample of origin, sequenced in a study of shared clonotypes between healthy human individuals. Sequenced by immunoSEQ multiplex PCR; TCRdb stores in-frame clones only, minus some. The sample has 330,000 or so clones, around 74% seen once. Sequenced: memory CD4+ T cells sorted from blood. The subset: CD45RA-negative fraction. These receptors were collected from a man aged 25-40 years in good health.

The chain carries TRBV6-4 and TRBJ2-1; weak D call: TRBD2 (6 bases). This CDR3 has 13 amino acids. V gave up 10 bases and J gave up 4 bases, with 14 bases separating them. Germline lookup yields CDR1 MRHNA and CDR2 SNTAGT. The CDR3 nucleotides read TGTGCCATAACAACGGGGGTTTACAATGAGCAGTTCTTC. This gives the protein CAITTGVYNEQFF.

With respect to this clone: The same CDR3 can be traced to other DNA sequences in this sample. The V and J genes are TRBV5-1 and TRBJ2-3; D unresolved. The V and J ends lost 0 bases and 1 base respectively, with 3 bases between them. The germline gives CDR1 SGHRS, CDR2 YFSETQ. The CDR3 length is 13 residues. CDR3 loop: CASSLGRTDTQYF. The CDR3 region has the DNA TGCGCCAGCAGCTTGGGACGCACAGATACGCAGTATTTT.

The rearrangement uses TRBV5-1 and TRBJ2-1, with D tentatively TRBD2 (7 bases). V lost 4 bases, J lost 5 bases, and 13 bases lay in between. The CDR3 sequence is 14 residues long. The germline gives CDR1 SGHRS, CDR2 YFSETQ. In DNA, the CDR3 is TGCGCCAGCAGCCCCGGGGGGCGTAACAATGAGCAGTTCTTC. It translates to CASSPGGRNNEQFF.

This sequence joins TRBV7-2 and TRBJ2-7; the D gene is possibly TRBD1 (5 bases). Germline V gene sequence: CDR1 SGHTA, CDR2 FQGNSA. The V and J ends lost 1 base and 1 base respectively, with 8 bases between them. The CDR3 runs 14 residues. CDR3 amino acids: CASSLVPGSYEQYF. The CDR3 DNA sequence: TGTGCCAGCAGCTTAGTTCCAGGGTCCTACGAGCAGTACTTC. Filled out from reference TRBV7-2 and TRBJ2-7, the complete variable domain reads GAGVSQSPSNKVTEKGKDVELRCDPISGHTALYWYRQSLGQGLEFLIYFQGNSAPDKSGLPSDRFSAERTGGSVSTLTIQRTQQEDSAVYLCASSLVPGSYEQYFGPGTRLTVT.

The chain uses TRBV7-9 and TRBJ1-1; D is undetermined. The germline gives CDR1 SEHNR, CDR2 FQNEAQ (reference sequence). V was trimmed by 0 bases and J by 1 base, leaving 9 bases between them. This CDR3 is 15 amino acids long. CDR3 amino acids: CASSLAGRTNTEAFF. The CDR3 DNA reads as TGTGCCAGCAGCTTAGCGGGGAGGACGAACACTGAAGCTTTCTTT. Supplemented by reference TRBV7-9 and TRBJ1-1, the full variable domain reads DTGVSQNPRHKITKRGQNVTFRCDPISEHNRLYWYRQTLGQGPEFLTYFQNEAQLEKSRLLSDRFSAERPKGSFSTLEIQRTEQGDSAMYLCASSLAGRTNTEAFFGQGTRLTVV.

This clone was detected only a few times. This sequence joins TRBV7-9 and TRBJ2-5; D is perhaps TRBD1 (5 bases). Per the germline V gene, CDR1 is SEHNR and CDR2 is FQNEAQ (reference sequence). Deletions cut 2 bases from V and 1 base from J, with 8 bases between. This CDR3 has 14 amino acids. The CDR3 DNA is TGTGCCAGCAGCTTATTTGGGGCCCAAGAGACCCAGTACTTC. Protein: CASSLFGAQETQYF.

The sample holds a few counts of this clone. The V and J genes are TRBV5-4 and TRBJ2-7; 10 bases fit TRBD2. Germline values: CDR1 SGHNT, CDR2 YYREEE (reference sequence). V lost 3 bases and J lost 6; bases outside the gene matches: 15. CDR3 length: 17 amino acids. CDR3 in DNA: TGTGCCAGCAGCTCACGAGCGGCTAGCGGGGGCCACGGCGAGCAGTACTTC. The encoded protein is CASSSRAASGGHGEQYF.

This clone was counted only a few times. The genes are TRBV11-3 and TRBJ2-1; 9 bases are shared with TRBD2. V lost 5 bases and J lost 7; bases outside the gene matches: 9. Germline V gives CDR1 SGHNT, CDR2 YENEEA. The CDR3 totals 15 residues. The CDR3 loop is CASSARLAGRNEQFF. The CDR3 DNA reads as TGTGCCAGCAGCGCCAGGCTAGCGGGAAGGAATGAGCAGTTCTTC. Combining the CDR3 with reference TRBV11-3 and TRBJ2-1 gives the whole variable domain EAGVVQSPRYKIIEKKQPVAFWCNPISGHNTLYWYLQNLGQGPELLIRYENEEAVDDSQLPKDRFSAERLKGVDSTLKIQPAELGDSAVYLCASSARLAGRNEQFFGPGTRLTVL.

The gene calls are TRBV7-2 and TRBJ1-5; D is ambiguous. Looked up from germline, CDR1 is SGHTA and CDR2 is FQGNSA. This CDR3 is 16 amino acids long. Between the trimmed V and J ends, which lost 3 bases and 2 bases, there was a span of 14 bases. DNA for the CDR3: TGTGCCAGCAGCTTCACATCCTCGTCGGGCAATCAGCCCCAGCATTTT. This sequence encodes CASSFTSSSGNQPQHF.

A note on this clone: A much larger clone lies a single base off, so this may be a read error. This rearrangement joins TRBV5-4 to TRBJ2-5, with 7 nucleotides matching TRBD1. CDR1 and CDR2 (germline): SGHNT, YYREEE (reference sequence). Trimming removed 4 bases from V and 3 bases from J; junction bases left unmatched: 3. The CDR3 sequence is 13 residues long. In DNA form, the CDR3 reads TGTGCCAGCAGCCGGGACAGCGAAGAGACCCAGTACTTC. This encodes CASSRDSEETQYF. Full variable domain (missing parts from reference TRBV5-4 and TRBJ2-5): ETGVTQSPTHLIKTRGQQVTLRCSSQSGHNTVSWYQQALGQGPQFIFQYYREEENGRGNFPPRFSGLQFPNYSSELNVNALELDDSALYLCASSRDSEETQYFGPGTRLLVL.

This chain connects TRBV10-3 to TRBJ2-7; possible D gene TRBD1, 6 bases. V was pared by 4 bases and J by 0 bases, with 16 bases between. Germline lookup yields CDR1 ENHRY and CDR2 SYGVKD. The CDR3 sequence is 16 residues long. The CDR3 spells CAISGPGQSSSYEQYF. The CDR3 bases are TGTGCCATCAGTGGGCCCGGACAGTCAAGCTCCTACGAGCAGTACTTC.

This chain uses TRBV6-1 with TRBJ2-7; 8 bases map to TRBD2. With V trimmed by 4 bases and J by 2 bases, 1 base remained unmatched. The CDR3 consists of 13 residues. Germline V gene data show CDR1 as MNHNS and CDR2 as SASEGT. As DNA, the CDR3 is TGTGCCAGCAGTGTGGGACTAGCCTACGAGCAGTACTTC. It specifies CASSVGLAYEQYF.

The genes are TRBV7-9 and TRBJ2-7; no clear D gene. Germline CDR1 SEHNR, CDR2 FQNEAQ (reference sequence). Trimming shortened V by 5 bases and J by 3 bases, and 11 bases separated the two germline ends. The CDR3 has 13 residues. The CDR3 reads CASSPFSSYEQYF. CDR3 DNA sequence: TGTGCCAGCAGCCCCTTTAGCAGCTACGAGCAGTACTTC.

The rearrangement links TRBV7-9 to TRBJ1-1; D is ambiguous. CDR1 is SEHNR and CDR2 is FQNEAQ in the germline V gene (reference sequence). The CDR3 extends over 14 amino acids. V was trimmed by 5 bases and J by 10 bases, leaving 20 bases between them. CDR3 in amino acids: CASSRTGSIIGAFF. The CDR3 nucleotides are TGTGCCAGCAGCCGAACCGGGAGCATAATTGGAGCTTTCTTT.